A selection of T cell receptor beta chains follows, all from one sample in a study of CD8 T cells in ankylosing spondylitis. TCRdb used MiXCR to reprocess the 5' RACE reads, holding one entry per CDR3 protein. The sample has over 130,000 distinct CDR3 sequences, 40% to 50% seen once. The sample was synovial fluid, either unsorted or a sorted T cell fraction (not recorded which). The receptors originated from a male donor with ankylosing spondylitis. The CDR3 runs from the conserved cysteine through the conserved F or W. The D gene is left open where the match is weak. Expanded clones get a size class; other rows say once, few or many, or leave the size out.

abundance: -
v_gene: TRBV12-5
j_gene: TRBJ1-2
d_gene: TRBD1
CDR3aa: CASGLGPTGIYGYTF
CDR3nt: TGTGCTAGTGGTTTGGGACCGACAGGGATCTATGGCTACACCTTC

abundance: -
v_gene: TRBV27
j_gene: TRBJ2-7
d_gene: -
CDR3aa: CASSSHRDSAGEQYF
CDR3nt: TGTGCCAGCAGTTCCCATAGGGATTCCGCTGGCGAGCAGTACTTC

abundance: few
v_gene: TRBV20-1
j_gene: TRBJ2-7
d_gene: -
CDR3aa: CSPTRGRPYEQYF
CDR3nt: TGCAGTCCTACTAGAGGGAGGCCCTACGAGCAGTACTTC

abundance: -
v_gene: TRBV6-5
j_gene: TRBJ1-5
d_gene: -
CDR3aa: CASSYVRQAYSNQPQHF
CDR3nt: TGTGCCAGCAGTTATGTTAGACAGGCGTATAGCAATCAGCCCCAGCATTTT

abundance: -
v_gene: TRBV11-1
j_gene: TRBJ2-1
d_gene: TRBD2
CDR3aa: CASSRYSGRESPSYNEQFF
CDR3nt: TGTGCCAGCAGCCGCTATAGCGGGAGGGAGTCTCCCTCCTACAATGAGCAGTTCTTC

abundance: -
v_gene: TRBV20-1
j_gene: TRBJ2-1
d_gene: TRBD2
CDR3aa: CSARDRSGRYNEQFF
CDR3nt: TGCAGTGCTAGAGATAGGAGCGGGAGATACAATGAGCAGTTCTTC

abundance: -
v_gene: TRBV24-1
j_gene: TRBJ1-2
d_gene: -
CDR3aa: CATSDLRGLYGYTF
CDR3nt: TGTGCCACCAGTGATCTCCGGGGACTCTATGGCTACACCTTC

abundance: -
v_gene: TRBV7-9
j_gene: TRBJ2-1
d_gene: TRBD2
CDR3aa: CASTPGTSDSYNEQFF
CDR3nt: TGTGCCAGCACCCCGGGGACTAGCGACTCCTACAATGAGCAGTTCTTC

abundance: few
v_gene: TRBV14
j_gene: TRBJ2-1
d_gene: -
CDR3aa: CASSQEGFESPAVLYNEQFF
CDR3nt: TGTGCCAGCAGCCAAGAGGGGTTTGAGAGTCCCGCGGTTCTCTACAATGAGCAGTTCTTC

abundance: -
v_gene: TRBV7-2
j_gene: TRBJ2-5
d_gene: -
CDR3aa: CASSLASWGTQYF
CDR3nt: TGTGCCAGCAGCTTAGCTAGCTGGGGGACCCAGTACTTC

abundance: few
v_gene: TRBV7-2
j_gene: TRBJ2-3
d_gene: -
CDR3aa: CASSLVAGSGSDTQYF
CDR3nt: TGTGCCAGCAGCTTAGTGGCCGGGAGCGGTTCAGATACGCAGTATTTT

abundance: -
v_gene: TRBV7-9
j_gene: TRBJ2-2
d_gene: -
CDR3aa: CASRPGAIRTNTGELFF
CDR3nt: TGTGCCAGCAGGCCGGGAGCTATCCGAACAAACACCGGGGAGCTGTTTTTT

abundance: -
v_gene: TRBV24-1
j_gene: TRBJ2-7
d_gene: TRBD1
CDR3aa: CATARDSRIPRYEQYF
CDR3nt: TGTGCCACCGCCAGGGACAGCCGTATCCCTCGCTACGAGCAGTACTTC

abundance: -
v_gene: TRBV20-1
j_gene: TRBJ2-7
d_gene: -
CDR3aa: CSARSRGGREQYF
CDR3nt: TGCAGTGCTAGAAGCCGTGGGGGGCGCGAGCAGTACTTC

abundance: -
v_gene: TRBV5-6
j_gene: TRBJ2-1
d_gene: -
CDR3aa: CASSLVEDSYNEQFF
CDR3nt: TGTGCCAGCAGCTTGGTCGAGGACTCCTACAATGAGCAGTTCTTC

abundance: many
v_gene: TRBV6-2/TRBV6-3
j_gene: TRBJ2-1
d_gene: -
CDR3aa: CASGSTSYNEQFF
CDR3nt: TGTGCCAGCGGCTCCACCTCCTACAATGAGCAGTTCTTC

abundance: -
v_gene: TRBV2
j_gene: TRBJ1-2
d_gene: -
CDR3aa: CASRGHGGFYGYTF
CDR3nt: TGTGCCAGCAGGGGACACGGAGGCTTCTATGGCTACACCTTC

abundance: many
v_gene: TRBV13
j_gene: TRBJ2-3
d_gene: -
CDR3aa: CASSPWDRSSTDTQYF
CDR3nt: TGTGCCAGCAGCCCCTGGGACCGCTCTAGCACAGATACGCAGTATTTT

abundance: -
v_gene: TRBV9
j_gene: TRBJ2-3
d_gene: -
CDR3aa: CASSPGTKSTDTQYF
CDR3nt: TGTGCCAGCAGCCCCGGGACCAAGAGCACAGATACGCAGTATTTT

abundance: once
v_gene: TRBV6-4
j_gene: TRBJ2-2
d_gene: -
CDR3aa: CASSDKGLASPGELFF
CDR3nt: TGTGCCAGCAGTGACAAGGGGCTAGCGAGCCCCGGGGAGCTGTTTTTT

abundance: -
v_gene: TRBV4-1
j_gene: TRBJ2-4
d_gene: -
CDR3aa: CASSQVGAKNIQYF
CDR3nt: TGCGCCAGCAGCCAAGTGGGTGCCAAAAACATTCAGTACTTC

abundance: few
v_gene: TRBV10-3
j_gene: TRBJ2-5
d_gene: TRBD2
CDR3aa: CAISASRTGASTSGRWGETQYF
CDR3nt: TGTGCCATCAGTGCCTCCCGGACAGGAGCCTCTACTAGCGGGAGGTGGGGAGAGACCCAGTACTTC

abundance: few
v_gene: TRBV28
j_gene: TRBJ1-5
d_gene: TRBD1
CDR3aa: CASSFLTGGGNQPQHF
CDR3nt: TGTGCCAGCAGTTTTTTGACAGGGGGAGGGAATCAGCCCCAGCATTTT

abundance: -
v_gene: TRBV5-1
j_gene: TRBJ2-7
d_gene: TRBD2
CDR3aa: CASSSGLADDEQYF
CDR3nt: TGCGCCAGCAGCTCCGGACTAGCTGACGACGAGCAGTACTTC

abundance: -
v_gene: TRBV10-3
j_gene: TRBJ2-1
d_gene: TRBD1
CDR3aa: CAISNDRGDYNEQFF
CDR3nt: TGTGCCATCAGCAACGACAGGGGAGACTACAATGAGCAGTTCTTC

abundance: -
v_gene: TRBV4-3
j_gene: TRBJ2-1
d_gene: -
CDR3aa: CASSQDWLPPRNEQFF
CDR3nt: TGCGCCAGCAGCCAAGATTGGCTCCCCCCAAGGAATGAGCAGTTCTTC

abundance: few
v_gene: TRBV20-1
j_gene: TRBJ2-2
d_gene: TRBD2
CDR3aa: CSAKGLAEPNTGELFF
CDR3nt: TGCAGTGCTAAAGGACTAGCGGAACCGAACACCGGGGAGCTGTTTTTT

abundance: medium-sized
v_gene: TRBV4-1
j_gene: TRBJ1-1
d_gene: -
CDR3aa: CASSQGWGANTEAFF
CDR3nt: TGCGCCAGCAGCCAAGGTTGGGGGGCGAACACTGAAGCTTTCTTT

abundance: -
v_gene: TRBV13
j_gene: TRBJ2-5
d_gene: TRBD1
CDR3aa: CASSPRDRGHQETQYF
CDR3nt: TGTGCCAGCAGCCCCCGGGACAGGGGCCACCAAGAGACCCAGTACTTC

abundance: few
v_gene: TRBV4-2
j_gene: TRBJ2-1
d_gene: TRBD2
CDR3aa: CASSPWTSGGVNEQFF
CDR3nt: TGTGCCAGCAGCCCCTGGACTAGCGGGGGGGTGAATGAGCAGTTCTTC

abundance: -
v_gene: TRBV20-1
j_gene: TRBJ2-7
d_gene: -
CDR3aa: CSAPRGTPVGYEQYF
CDR3nt: TGCAGTGCCCCCCGCGGGACTCCGGTGGGCTACGAGCAGTACTTC

abundance: -
v_gene: TRBV7-2
j_gene: TRBJ2-3
d_gene: -
CDR3aa: CASSSQGGVYGTDTQYF
CDR3nt: TGTGCCAGCAGCTCTCAGGGGGGGGTCTACGGCACAGATACGCAGTATTTT

abundance: -
v_gene: TRBV20-1
j_gene: TRBJ1-2
d_gene: TRBD1
CDR3aa: CSAELQGNYGYTF
CDR3nt: TGCAGTGCCGAGTTACAGGGGAACTATGGCTACACCTTC

abundance: few
v_gene: TRBV27
j_gene: TRBJ2-7
d_gene: TRBD2
CDR3aa: CASSTSTSGSSYEQYF
CDR3nt: TGTGCCAGCAGTACATCGACTAGCGGGAGTTCCTACGAGCAGTACTTC

abundance: -
v_gene: TRBV3-1
j_gene: TRBJ2-1
d_gene: -
CDR3aa: CASSQEIGLGDEQFF
CDR3nt: TGTGCCAGCAGCCAAGAAATCGGGCTGGGGGATGAGCAGTTCTTC

abundance: once
v_gene: TRBV25-1
j_gene: TRBJ2-1
d_gene: -
CDR3aa: CASSDSWTLVNEQFF
CDR3nt: TGTGCCAGCAGTGATTCGTGGACGTTAGTGAATGAGCAGTTCTTC

abundance: -
v_gene: TRBV7-2
j_gene: TRBJ2-7
d_gene: TRBD1
CDR3aa: CASSLWTGRPYEQYF
CDR3nt: TGTGCCAGCAGCCTATGGACAGGGAGGCCCTACGAGCAGTACTTC

abundance: once
v_gene: TRBV6-1
j_gene: TRBJ2-3
d_gene: -
CDR3aa: CASSPSPQSTDTQYF
CDR3nt: TGTGCCAGCAGTCCCAGTCCCCAAAGCACAGATACGCAGTATTTT

abundance: -
v_gene: TRBV20-1
j_gene: TRBJ2-1
d_gene: -
CDR3aa: CSARTSTHEQFF
CDR3nt: TGCAGTGCTAGAACTAGTACCCATGAGCAGTTCTTC

abundance: -
v_gene: TRBV29-1
j_gene: TRBJ2-3
d_gene: -
CDR3aa: CSVGLALEVTDTQYF
CDR3nt: TGCAGCGTGGGGCTAGCTTTGGAGGTCACAGATACGCAGTATTTT

abundance: -
v_gene: TRBV5-1
j_gene: TRBJ1-3
d_gene: -
CDR3aa: CASSFRQVSSGNTIYF
CDR3nt: TGCGCCAGCAGCTTTAGACAGGTTAGCTCTGGAAACACCATATATTTT

abundance: many
v_gene: TRBV7-9
j_gene: TRBJ1-1
d_gene: -
CDR3aa: CASSLDPNTEAFF
CDR3nt: TGTGCCAGCAGCTTAGACCCGAACACTGAAGCTTTCTTT

abundance: -
v_gene: TRBV12-3/TRBV12-4
j_gene: TRBJ1-6
d_gene: TRBD1
CDR3aa: CASSRQGQRKNSPLHF
CDR3nt: TGTGCCAGCAGCCGACAGGGACAGAGAAAGAATTCACCCCTCCACTTT

abundance: -
v_gene: TRBV18
j_gene: TRBJ2-5
d_gene: -
CDR3aa: CASSPNQETQYF
CDR3nt: TGTGCCAGCTCACCGAACCAAGAGACCCAGTACTTC

abundance: -
v_gene: TRBV28
j_gene: TRBJ2-7
d_gene: TRBD2
CDR3aa: CAAAGLAGPRGSYEQYF
CDR3nt: TGTGCCGCCGCGGGACTAGCGGGACCCCGAGGCTCCTACGAGCAGTACTTC

abundance: -
v_gene: TRBV5-1
j_gene: TRBJ2-2
d_gene: TRBD2
CDR3aa: CASSIGLAGVGTGELFF
CDR3nt: TGCGCCAGCAGCATAGGACTAGCGGGAGTGGGCACCGGGGAGCTGTTTTTT

abundance: few
v_gene: TRBV29-1
j_gene: TRBJ2-6
d_gene: TRBD1
CDR3aa: CSVGGQGTGANVLTF
CDR3nt: TGCAGCGTTGGCGGACAGGGAACTGGGGCCAACGTCCTGACTTTC

abundance: -
v_gene: TRBV3-1
j_gene: TRBJ2-2
d_gene: -
CDR3aa: CASSPSPSGELFF
CDR3nt: TGTGCCAGCAGCCCCAGCCCGTCCGGGGAGCTGTTTTTT

abundance: few
v_gene: TRBV4-1
j_gene: TRBJ1-1
d_gene: -
CDR3aa: CASSRERAGWGTEAFF
CDR3nt: TGCGCCAGCAGCCGGGAAAGGGCTGGGTGGGGGACTGAAGCTTTCTTT

abundance: many
v_gene: TRBV10-3
j_gene: TRBJ2-7
d_gene: TRBD1
CDR3aa: CAISEPGQASYEQYF
CDR3nt: TGTGCCATCAGTGAACCGGGACAGGCTTCCTACGAGCAGTACTTC

abundance: -
v_gene: TRBV4-2
j_gene: TRBJ1-2
d_gene: -
CDR3aa: CASSQDPGTLYGYTF
CDR3nt: TGTGCCAGCAGCCAGGACCCCGGCACATTGTATGGCTACACCTTC

abundance: -
v_gene: TRBV7-8
j_gene: TRBJ1-1
d_gene: TRBD1
CDR3aa: CASSSFIREWTGVAFF
CDR3nt: TGTGCCAGCAGCTCCTTTATTCGGGAATGGACAGGGGTAGCTTTCTTT

abundance: -
v_gene: TRBV6-5
j_gene: TRBJ2-7
d_gene: -
CDR3aa: CASSFSLGPEQYF
CDR3nt: TGTGCCAGCAGTTTCTCGTTAGGGCCCGAGCAGTACTTC

abundance: few
v_gene: TRBV7-2
j_gene: TRBJ2-1
d_gene: -
CDR3aa: CASSLHNPIPQFF
CDR3nt: TGTGCCAGCAGCCTCCACAACCCTATTCCTCAGTTCTTC

abundance: many
v_gene: TRBV11-2
j_gene: TRBJ2-1
d_gene: -
CDR3aa: CASRPGGGNEQFF
CDR3nt: TGTGCCAGCAGGCCCGGAGGGGGCAATGAGCAGTTCTTC

abundance: -
v_gene: TRBV6-2/TRBV6-3
j_gene: TRBJ2-7
d_gene: -
CDR3aa: CASSYSVGGLNRNEQYF
CDR3nt: TGTGCCAGCAGTTACTCTGTGGGCGGACTCAACCGTAACGAGCAGTACTTC

abundance: -
v_gene: TRBV27
j_gene: TRBJ2-7
d_gene: TRBD1
CDR3aa: CASSFIPTGGVHEQYF
CDR3nt: TGTGCCAGCAGTTTTATTCCGACAGGGGGCGTCCACGAGCAGTACTTC

abundance: once
v_gene: TRBV11-3
j_gene: TRBJ2-5
d_gene: -
CDR3aa: CASSLPEETQYF
CDR3nt: TGTGCCAGCAGCTTGCCCGAAGAGACCCAGTACTTC

abundance: -
v_gene: TRBV9
j_gene: TRBJ2-2
d_gene: -
CDR3aa: CASSQKGVPWVGETGELFF
CDR3nt: TGTGCCAGCAGCCAAAAGGGGGTACCCTGGGTCGGGGAAACCGGGGAGCTGTTTTTT

abundance: -
v_gene: TRBV11-1
j_gene: TRBJ2-1
d_gene: -
CDR3aa: CASSQEESEVGGRADNEQFF
CDR3nt: TGTGCCAGCAGCCAAGAGGAGTCGGAAGTCGGGGGTAGAGCGGACAATGAGCAGTTCTTC